What follows describes a single T cell receptor beta chain. No antigen is known for it. This sequence is one base from a far larger clone and is likely a read error. This record comes from a study of read filtering for tumor transcriptome and immune sequencing. Overall study context: By R-ISS, stages I, II and III held around 8, 15 and 7 patients. TCR-mapped reads were about 3.5 to 10.27 million with IR-seq versus about 75 to 1,400 with RNA-seq.

The library was built from roughly 400 ng RNA with molecular barcoded adaptors for alpha/delta and beta/gamma chains. Each CDR3 protein gets one entry after TCRdb re-called the reads with MiXCR. The sample carries around 130,000 distinct CDR3 sequences, less than 15% recorded once. Study-wide results and caveats: Single-read clonotypes: roughly four fifths of IR-seq clonotypes (about 4% of reads), more than 70% of RNA-seq clonotypes (roughly 45% of reads).

Sample: a population of CD138-negative cells sorted from bone marrow. This receptor was taken from a donor at least 40 years old with multiple myeloma.

The CDR3 DNA sequence: TGTACCAGCAGTCCTAGCGGGAGTAGCGATGAGCAGTTCTTC. Amino acids: CTSSPSGSSDEQFF. The chain couples TRBV6-1 to TRBJ2-1; 10 bases agree with TRBD2. The CDR3 loop spans 14 amino acids. Per the germline V gene, CDR1 is MNHNS and CDR2 is SASEGT.